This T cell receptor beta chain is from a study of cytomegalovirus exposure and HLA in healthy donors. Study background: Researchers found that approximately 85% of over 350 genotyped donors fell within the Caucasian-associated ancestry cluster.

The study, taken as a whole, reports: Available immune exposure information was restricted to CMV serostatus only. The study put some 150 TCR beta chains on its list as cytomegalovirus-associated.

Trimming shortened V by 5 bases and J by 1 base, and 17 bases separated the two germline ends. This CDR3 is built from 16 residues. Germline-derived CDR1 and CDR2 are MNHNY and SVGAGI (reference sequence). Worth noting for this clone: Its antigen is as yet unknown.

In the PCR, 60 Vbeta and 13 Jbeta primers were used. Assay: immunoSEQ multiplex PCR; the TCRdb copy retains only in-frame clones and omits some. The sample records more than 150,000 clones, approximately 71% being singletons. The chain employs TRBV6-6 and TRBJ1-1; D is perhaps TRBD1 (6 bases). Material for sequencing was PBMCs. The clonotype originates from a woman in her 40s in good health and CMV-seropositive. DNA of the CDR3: TGTGCCAGCAGTCAACGGGGCGACAGGTCGAACACTGAAGCTTTCTTT. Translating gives CASSQRGDRSNTEAFF.